The clone carrying this T cell receptor beta chain has more than one count but fewer than ten. Using immunoSEQ multiplex PCR, the repertoire was profiled, and TCRdb retains in-frame clones only, with some absent. The top ten hold roughly 25% of the sample, which has about 80,000 clones, around four fifths seen once. This entry comes from a study of OX40 agonist ivuxolimab in advanced cancers. Study-wide background: Those enrolled were 70% to 85% male, with a mean age of roughly 62 years and ages from 23 to 79.

Germline assignment: CDR1 LGHNA and CDR2 YNFKEQ. Trimming took 2 bases from V and 0 from J, leaving 10 bases between them. The CDR3 sequence is 15 residues long. This specimen was CD4+ or CD8+ T cells sorted from blood, taken in a trial of the OX40 agonist ivuxolimab. The V and J genes are TRBV4-2 and TRBJ1-2; D remains unclear. This TCR derives from an adult with an advanced solid tumor such as melanoma, head and neck, liver or kidney cancer. The CDR3: CASSQMELANYGYTF. CDR3 coding DNA: TGTGCCAGCAGCCAAATGGAGCTAGCTAACTATGGCTACACCTTC.